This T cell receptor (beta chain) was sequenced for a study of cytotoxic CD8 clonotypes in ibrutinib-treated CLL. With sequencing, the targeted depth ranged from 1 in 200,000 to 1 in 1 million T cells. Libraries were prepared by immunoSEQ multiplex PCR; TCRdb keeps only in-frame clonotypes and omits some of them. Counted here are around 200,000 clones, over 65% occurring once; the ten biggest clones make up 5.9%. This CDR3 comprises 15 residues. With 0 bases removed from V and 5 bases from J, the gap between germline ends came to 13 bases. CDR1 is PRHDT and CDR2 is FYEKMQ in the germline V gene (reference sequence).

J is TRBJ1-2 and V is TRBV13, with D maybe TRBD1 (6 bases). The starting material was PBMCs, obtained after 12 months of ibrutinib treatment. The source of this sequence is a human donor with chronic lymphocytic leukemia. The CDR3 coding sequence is TGTGCCAGCAGCTTAGGCCGGACAGATACTTATGGCTACACCTTC. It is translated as CASSLGRTDTYGYTF.